Presented here are 25 T cell receptor beta chains from one specimen sequenced in a study of T cell responses to AZD1222 COVID-19 vaccine. Assay: immunoSEQ multiplex PCR; the TCRdb copy retains only in-frame clones and omits some. The top ten clones hold 52% of a sample with fewer than 45,000 clones, under 85% of them seen once. Sequencing was performed on peripheral blood, taken on day 0 of AZD1222 vaccination. These receptors were taken from an adult in good health.

The gene calls are TRBV19 and TRBJ2-7; D tentatively reads TRBD1 or TRBD2 (5 bases each). Trimming shortened V by 1 base and J by 9 bases, and 19 bases separated the two germline ends. Germline V CDR1 and CDR2: LNHDA, SQIVND (reference sequence). The CDR3 contains 15 residues. CDR3 sequence: CASSIARDALLGQYF. CDR3 nucleotide sequence: TGTGCCAGTAGTATAGCCCGGGACGCTCTCTTGGGGCAGTACTTC.

The V and J genes are TRBV4-1 and TRBJ2-7; D is ambiguous. Germline values: CDR1 MGHRA, CDR2 YSYEKL. V was trimmed by 3 bases and J by 0 bases, leaving 12 bases between them. The CDR3 is 15 residues long. The CDR3 DNA sequence: TGCGCCAGCAGCCAGGACCGGAGTAGCTCCTACGAGCAGTACTTC. Its protein is CASSQDRSSSYEQYF.

V usage is TRBV5-4 and J usage is TRBJ2-2; 7 bases are a match to TRBD1. Germline loops: CDR1 SGHNT, CDR2 YYREEE (reference sequence). The CDR3 extends over 15 amino acids. The V and J ends lost 0 bases and 3 bases, in that order; junction bases with no gene match: 2. The CDR3: CASSLVGQHTGELFF. The CDR3 nucleotides read TGTGCCAGCAGCTTGGTGGGACAGCACACCGGGGAGCTGTTTTTT.

The chain links TRBV28 to TRBJ1-2, with D maybe TRBD1 (5 bases). The CDR3 length is 13 residues. Germline values: CDR1 MDHEN, CDR2 SYDVKM. The V gene lost 7 bases and the J gene lost 9 bases, with 18 bases spanning the gap. The CDR3 loop reads CASTSFRGTSYTF. CDR3 coding DNA: TGTGCCAGCACCTCCTTCAGAGGGACGAGCTACACCTTC.

The V and J genes are TRBV7-8 and TRBJ1-4; D gene unclear. Germline CDR1 is SGHVS and CDR2 is FQNEAQ. The CDR3 extends over 16 amino acids. The germline V and J ends were trimmed by 2 bases and 2 bases, with 12 bases remaining between them. CDR3 sequence (DNA): TGTGCCAGCAGCTTAAACTCGTTGGGGACTAATGAAAAACTGTTTTTT. Translated: CASSLNSLGTNEKLFF.

The V and J genes are TRBV7-9 and TRBJ2-1; TRBD1 agrees at 8 bases. CDR1 is SEHNR and CDR2 is FQNEAQ in the germline V gene (reference sequence). V shed 2 bases and J 7 bases; nucleotides not matched to a gene: 4. CDR3 size: 14 residues. CDR3 nucleotide sequence: TGTGCCAGCAGCTTAACGCAGGGGGCGAATGAGCAGTTCTTC. Amino acid sequence: CASSLTQGANEQFF. The whole variable domain, remainder taken from reference TRBV7-9 and TRBJ2-1, is DTGVSQNPRHKITKRGQNVTFRCDPISEHNRLYWYRQTLGQGPEFLTYFQNEAQLEKSRLLSDRFSAERPKGSFSTLEIQRTEQGDSAMYLCASSLTQGANEQFFGPGTRLTVL.

This chain uses TRBV28 with TRBJ2-5; 9 bases agree with TRBD1. The CDR3 runs to 16 residues. V dropped 6 bases and J dropped 5; count of bases not matched to a gene: 13. Per germline, CDR1 MDHEN and CDR2 SYDVKM. CDR3 amino acids: CASSPTGTGTLETQYF. CDR3 DNA: TGTGCCAGCAGCCCAACCGGGACAGGGACCCTGGAGACCCAGTACTTC.

The rearrangement joins TRBV6-2 or TRBV6-3 to TRBJ2-1, with D tentatively TRBD2 (5 bases). Germline-derived CDR1 and CDR2 are MNHEY and SVGEGT. The CDR3 consists of 12 residues. V lost 2 bases to trimming and J lost 7 bases, with 6 bases between them. CDR3 residues: CASSYERNEQFF. CDR3 nucleotides: TGTGCCAGCAGTTACGAGCGGAATGAGCAGTTCTTC.

V is TRBV6-4 and J is TRBJ2-1; no clear D. The CDR3 extends over 13 amino acids. V lost 6 bases and J lost 3, with 9 bases in between. The germline gives CDR1 MRHNA, CDR2 SNTAGT. The CDR3 region has the DNA TGTGCCAGCAGGACCGCGGACTACAATGAGCAGTTCTTC. Translating gives CASRTADYNEQFF.

The chain couples TRBV19 to TRBJ1-5; a weak D match, TRBD1 (5 bases). This CDR3 has 12 residues. The germline gives CDR1 LNHDA, CDR2 SQIVND (reference sequence). V lost 4 bases to trimming and J lost 5 bases, with 6 bases between them. As DNA, the CDR3 is TGTGCCAGTAGTAGAGGGGATCAGCCCCAGCATTTT. Translated, it gives CASSRGDQPQHF.

The chain joins TRBV5-5 to TRBJ1-4, with D uncertain. Germline V gene lookup returns CDR1 SGHKS and CDR2 YYEKEE (reference sequence). Trimming took 0 bases from V and 8 from J, leaving 11 bases between them. The CDR3 runs to 14 residues. The CDR3 nucleotides read TGTGCCAGCAGCTTGGTAGGACTTCGGGAAAAACTGTTTTTT. Protein sequence: CASSLVGLREKLFF.

The rearrangement joins TRBV28 to TRBJ1-1, with 7 bases fitting TRBD1. The CDR3 consists of 14 residues. CDR1 is MDHEN and CDR2 is SYDVKM in the germline V gene. The V segment lost 3 bases and the J segment 0 bases; nucleotides outside the gene matches: 1. CDR3 sequence: CASSLTGMNTEAFF. The CDR3 DNA sequence: TGTGCCAGCAGTTTGACAGGGATGAACACTGAAGCTTTCTTT. Complete variable domain (other parts from reference TRBV28 and TRBJ1-1): DVKVTQSSRYLVKRTGEKVFLECVQDMDHENMFWYRQDPGLGLRLIYFSYDVKMKEKGDIPEGYSVSREKKERFSLILESASTNQTSMYLCASSLTGMNTEAFFGQGTRLTVV.

The CDR3 DNA reads TGCGCCAGCAGCCAAGTCGGGACTAGCGGGGGCACAGATACGCAGTATTTT. The encoded protein is CASSQVGTSGGTDTQYF. This chain joins TRBV4-1 and TRBJ2-3; 13 bases map to TRBD2. The germline V gene has CDR1 MGHRA and CDR2 YSYEKL. This CDR3 contains 17 residues. With 1 base clipped from V and 1 base from J, the junction kept 2 bases outside the gene matches.

The chain links TRBV5-6 to TRBJ1-1; possibly TRBD1 for D (5 bases). With 7 bases removed from V and 4 bases from J, the gap between germline ends came to 17 bases. Germline V gene sequence: CDR1 SGHDT, CDR2 YYEEEE. The CDR3 spans 14 residues. CDR3 sequence reads: CASGDPGLGTEAFF. The CDR3 bases are TGTGCCAGCGGGGACCCCGGGCTCGGCACTGAAGCTTTCTTT. The whole variable domain, filled in from reference TRBV5-6 and TRBJ1-1, reads DAGVTQSPTHLIKTRGQQVTLRCSPKSGHDTVSWYQQALGQGPQFIFQYYEEEERQRGNFPDRFSGHQFPNYSSELNVNALLLGDSALYLCASGDPGLGTEAFFGQGTRLTVV.

This clone was seen a handful of times. In nucleotides, the CDR3 is TGTGCCACCAGCAGAGCGACGGGCGGGGGCTACGAGCAGTACTTC. This encodes CATSRATGGGYEQYF. This rearrangement joins TRBV15 to TRBJ2-7; the match to TRBD2 covers 7 bases. Germline trimming cut 1 base from V and 3 bases from J; bases unmatched to any gene: 6. The CDR3 is 15 amino acids. Germline-derived CDR1 and CDR2 are LNHNV and YYDKDF (reference sequence).

The V and J genes are TRBV7-8 and TRBJ2-4; a possible D gene is TRBD1 (5 bases). The V and J ends lost 2 bases and 1 base respectively, with 15 bases between them. This CDR3 contains 17 residues. The V gene's germline CDR1 is SGHVS and CDR2 FQNEAQ. The CDR3 loop reads CASSLFSRQGAKNIQYF. As DNA, the CDR3 is TGTGCCAGCAGCTTATTCTCTCGGCAGGGTGCCAAAAACATTCAGTACTTC.

V is TRBV21-1 and J is TRBJ2-3; the table names TRBD1, a call not compared with the DNA. TRBV21-1 is a recognized pseudogene. This CDR3 contains 19 residues. CDR3: CASSKVRWTGGWRTDTQYF. The DNA of the CDR3 is TGTGCCAGCAGCAAAGTTCGTTGGACAGGGGGCTGGAGAACAGATACGCAGTATTTT.

The chain is built from TRBV28 and TRBJ2-3, with TRBD1 matching 7 bases. The germline V gene encodes CDR1 MDHEN and CDR2 SYDVKM. The trim removed 5 bases at V and 1 base at J, leaving 9 bases unmatched. There are 16 residues in the CDR3. The CDR3 loop reads CASSQWTGSGTDTQYF. DNA for the CDR3: TGTGCCAGCAGTCAGTGGACAGGTTCGGGCACAGATACGCAGTATTTT.

This chain connects TRBV19 to TRBJ1-1; TRBD1 matches at 9 bases. V dropped 4 bases and J dropped 1; count of bases not matched to a gene: 4. The CDR3 totals 15 residues. Germline CDR1 reads LNHDA; CDR2 reads SQIVND (reference sequence). In DNA, the CDR3 is TGTGCCAGTAGTACCTGGACAGGGGCGAACACTGAAGCTTTCTTT. It encodes CASSTWTGANTEAFF.

This sequence joins TRBV4-1 and TRBJ2-2, with D possibly called TRBD1 or TRBD2 (5 bases each). V lost 4 bases and J 4 bases, leaving 16 bases between the germline ends. Germline-derived CDR1 and CDR2 are MGHRA and YSYEKL. The CDR3 extends over 16 amino acids. CDR3 region: CASSPLDIGGTGELFF. The CDR3 DNA follows: TGCGCCAGCAGCCCCCTGGACATTGGGGGCACCGGGGAGCTGTTTTTT.

The table lists this clone with a count of one. This chain links TRBV24-1 with TRBJ2-1; a weak D match, TRBD2 (6 bases). Trimming stripped 5 bases from V and 2 bases from J, with 6 bases between. The germline V gene has CDR1 KGHDR and CDR2 SFDVKD. The CDR3 is 13 amino acids. The CDR3 is CATSAGAYNEQFF. As DNA, the CDR3 is TGTGCCACCAGTGCGGGGGCCTACAATGAGCAGTTCTTC.

This CDR3 reads CASTLGEGNYGYTF. The DNA for the CDR3 is TGTGCCAGCACCCTGGGGGAGGGGAACTATGGCTACACCTTC. The rearrangement joins TRBV7-2 to TRBJ1-2, with D perhaps TRBD1 (5 bases). The CDR3 has 14 amino acids. In germline, CDR1 is SGHTA, CDR2 FQGNSA. V lost 7 bases, J lost 2 bases, and 14 bases lay in between.

This sequence joins TRBV30 and TRBJ2-7, with 7 bases that match TRBD2. Looked up from germline, CDR1 is GTSNPN and CDR2 is SVGIG (reference sequence). V shed 5 bases and J 4 bases; nucleotides not matched to a gene: 11. The CDR3 covers 14 residues. CDR3: CAWDTGEGVYEQYF. The CDR3 nucleotides read TGTGCCTGGGATACCGGGGAGGGAGTGTACGAGCAGTACTTC.

The J gene is TRBJ1-3, the V gene TRBV11-2, with D possibly being TRBD1 (6 bases). The germline V and J ends were trimmed by 4 bases and 4 bases, with 14 bases remaining between them. Germline V lookup: CDR1 SGHAT, CDR2 FQNNGV. CDR3 length: 15 residues. The CDR3 region is CASSSPRGAGNTIYF. The CDR3 coding sequence is TGTGCCAGCAGCTCTCCCAGGGGAGCGGGAAACACCATATATTTT. The whole variable domain, filled in from reference TRBV11-2 and TRBJ1-3, reads EAGVAQSPRYKIIEKRQSVAFWCNPISGHATLYWYQQILGQGPKLLIQFQNNGVVDDSQLPKDRFSAERLKGVDSTLKIQPAKLEDSAVYLCASSSPRGAGNTIYFGEGSWLTVV.

This chain links TRBV6-2 or TRBV6-3 with TRBJ2-7; D is perhaps TRBD1 (6 bases). V lost 2 bases, J lost 4 bases, and 15 bases lay in between. The CDR3 has 15 amino acids. Germline CDR1 reads MNHEY; CDR2 reads SVGEGT. CDR3 DNA: TGTGCCAGCAGTTACCGAGCCAGGGGAGTTTACGAGCAGTACTTC. Protein product: CASSYRARGVYEQYF.